The 13 T cell receptor beta chains below were found in one sample sequenced in a study of T cell responses to AZD1222 COVID-19 vaccine (dated by TCRdb to the early 2020s). Libraries were built with the immunoSEQ multiplex PCR assay. Here the immuneACCESS table is served through TCRdb, limited to in-frame sequences with V and J called. Missing clones are a known gap in these copies; in checked studies unresolved V genes cover under half, and the rest lacks a known reason. This sample gives tens of thousands of clones in total; 80% to 90% of them show up just once. The leading ten clones occupy more than 9% of the sample. The time point label, read with the paper, signifies: about 28 days (+/-7) after the second vaccine dose. The material sequenced was peripheral blood, taken 28 days after the second AZD1222 dose. The receptors stem from an adult who received the AZD1222 COVID-19 vaccine.

Note on this clone: A junction end diverges from the germline sequence, so it may reflect a read error. J is TRBJ1-4 and V is TRBV18; D is perhaps TRBD1 (5 bases). This CDR3 region has 13 residues. Germline loops: CDR1 KGHSH, CDR2 LQKENI. As DNA, the CDR3 is TGTGCCAGCCCCTCACGGCGGGGACGAAAAACTGTTTTT. Protein sequence: CASPSRRGRKTVF. Variable domain in full (rest from reference TRBV18 and TRBJ1-4): NAGVMQNPRHLVRRRGQEARLRCSPMKGHSHVYWYRQLPEEGLKFMVYLQKENIIDESGMPKERFSAEFPKEGPSILRIQQVVRGDSAAYFCASPSRRGRKTVFGSGTQLSVL.

The rearrangement joins TRBV2 to TRBJ1-1; no reliable D call. The V gene's germline CDR1 is SNHLY and CDR2 FYNNEI. V was cut by 3 bases and J by 1 base, with 6 bases left in between. The CDR3 extends over 13 amino acids. The CDR3 bases are TGTGCCAGCAGTGAGAGAGGGAACACTGAAGCTTTCTTT. Translation gives CASSERGNTEAFF.

The chain combines TRBV4-1 with TRBJ1-5, with D hard to call. In germline, CDR1 is MGHRA, CDR2 YSYEKL. With 0 bases removed from V and 0 bases from J, the gap between germline ends came to 12 bases. The CDR3 sequence is 17 residues long. The CDR3 loop reads CASSQDGNRYSNQPQHF. The CDR3 nucleotides are TGCGCCAGCAGCCAAGATGGCAACCGCTATAGCAATCAGCCCCAGCATTTT.

V gene TRBV23-1 combines with J gene TRBJ2-7, with 7 bases that match TRBD1. TRBV23-1 is an open reading frame whose function is uncertain. This CDR3 spans 16 amino acids. After removal of 0 bases from V and 2 bases from J, the junction contained 7 bases not matched to a gene. The CDR3 DNA is TGCGCCAGCAGTCAATCGGGGACAGACACTCCCTACGAGCAGTACTTC. Its translation is CASSQSGTDTPYEQYF.

The chain uses TRBV7-9 and TRBJ1-1; D is ambiguous. Germline loops: CDR1 SEHNR, CDR2 FQNEAQ (reference sequence). The germline V and J ends were trimmed by 3 bases and 3 bases, with 8 bases remaining between them. The CDR3 runs 13 residues. The CDR3 is CASSLNGYTEAFF. CDR3 coding DNA: TGTGCCAGCAGCTTGAACGGCTACACTGAAGCTTTCTTT.

This chain uses TRBV28 with TRBJ2-7; maybe TRBD1 (6 bases). Per the germline V gene, CDR1 is MDHEN and CDR2 is SYDVKM. The CDR3 sequence is 15 residues long. Trimming took 3 bases from V and 7 from J, leaving 19 bases between them. DNA of the CDR3: TGTGCCAGCAGTTTGTCGTGGGGGCCGTCATATGAGCAGTACTTC. Amino acid sequence: CASSLSWGPSYEQYF.

The chain joins TRBV4-2 to TRBJ2-4, with a weak D call TRBD1 (5 bases). CDR3 length: 16 amino acids. Germline assignment: CDR1 LGHNA and CDR2 YNFKEQ. Trimming took 1 base from V and 8 from J, leaving 18 bases between them. As DNA, the CDR3 is TGTGCCAGCAGCCAAGGGAAGACAGTCGTCCTAGACATTCAGTACTTC. Its protein is CASSQGKTVVLDIQYF.

This rearrangement joins TRBV18 to TRBJ1-4, with a possible D match to TRBD1 (6 bases). The CDR3 runs to 14 residues. Deletions cut 2 bases from V and 7 bases from J, with 11 bases between. Germline loops: CDR1 KGHSH, CDR2 LQKENI. The CDR3 here is CASSPTGSGEKLFF. In nucleotides, the CDR3 is TGTGCCAGCTCACCAACAGGGTCCGGTGAAAAACTGTTTTTT. The whole variable domain, remainder taken from reference TRBV18 and TRBJ1-4, is NAGVMQNPRHLVRRRGQEARLRCSPMKGHSHVYWYRQLPEEGLKFMVYLQKENIIDESGMPKERFSAEFPKEGPSILRIQQVVRGDSAAYFCASSPTGSGEKLFFGSGTQLSVL.

The gene calls are TRBV6-1 and TRBJ1-5, with D possibly TRBD1 on 5 matching bases. V lost 0 bases and J lost 6, with 12 bases in between. Germline V gives CDR1 MNHNS, CDR2 SASEGT. The CDR3 sequence is 15 residues long. The CDR3 region is CASSEAPGRVQPQHF. DNA of the CDR3: TGTGCCAGCAGTGAAGCGCCCGGCAGGGTTCAGCCCCAGCATTTT.

The V gene is TRBV20-1, the J gene TRBJ1-2; D gene uncertain. Germline CDR1 is DFQATT and CDR2 is SNEGSKA (reference sequence). CDR3 size: 10 residues. Trimming removed 7 bases from V and 8 bases from J, with 11 bases in between. For the CDR3, the DNA is TGCAGTGTTTCCAAGGTCGGCTACACCTTC. This encodes CSVSKVGYTF.

The chain uses TRBV2 and TRBJ1-2; D remains ambiguous. V shed 0 bases and J shed 3 bases, with 8 bases lying between them. The CDR3 is 14 amino acids. The germline gives CDR1 SNHLY, CDR2 FYNNEI. The CDR3 bases are TGTGCCAGCAGTGAAGCCGTCCAACACTATGGCTACACCTTC. It specifies CASSEAVQHYGYTF.

This clone was counted a single time. The gene calls are TRBV23-1 and TRBJ1-1, with 7 bases aligning to TRBD1. Being an ORF, TRBV23-1 has a function that is uncertain. The CDR3 runs 14 residues. V lost 3 bases, J lost 5 bases, and 6 bases stayed unmatched. The CDR3 sequence is CASSQSRGRTEAFF. CDR3 in DNA: TGCGCCAGCAGTCAGTCGAGGGGGCGAACTGAAGCTTTCTTT.

This chain links TRBV18 with TRBJ1-3; D is perhaps TRBD1 (6 bases). Looked up from germline, CDR1 is KGHSH and CDR2 is LQKENI. V dropped 2 bases and J dropped 0 bases, with 11 bases sitting between them. CDR3 size: 16 residues. The CDR3 loop reads CASSPEQGGSGNTIYF. As DNA, the CDR3 is TGTGCCAGCTCACCAGAACAGGGTGGCTCTGGAAACACCATATATTTT. The variable domain in full, completed from reference TRBV18 and TRBJ1-3, reads NAGVMQNPRHLVRRRGQEARLRCSPMKGHSHVYWYRQLPEEGLKFMVYLQKENIIDESGMPKERFSAEFPKEGPSILRIQQVVRGDSAAYFCASSPEQGGSGNTIYFGEGSWLTVV.